The rows below give T cell receptor beta chains drawn from one sample of a study of long-term antiretroviral therapy in people with HIV. The protocol was immunoSEQ multiplex PCR, while the TCRdb copy is restricted to in-frame clones and leaves out a portion. This table holds about 35,000 clones, 65% to 75% found once. Material: unsorted PBMCs, obtained 3 years after starting antiretroviral therapy. The origin of the receptors is a man over 45 with HIV. The CDR3 runs from the conserved cysteine through the conserved F or W. The D gene is left open where the match is weak. Clone sizes are given selectively: once, few, many, or a class where the clone is expanded.

v_call: TRBV5-1; clone_size: .; d_call: .; j_call: TRBJ2-2; cdr3_length: 15; cdr3_aa: CASRWTAANTGELFF; cdr3_nt: TGCGCCAGCAGATGGACAGCTGCGAACACCGGGGAGCTGTTTTTT
v_call: TRBV18; clone_size: .; d_call: .; j_call: TRBJ2-1; cdr3_length: 13; cdr3_aa: CASSLLTRDEQFF; cdr3_nt: TGTGCCAGCTCACTTTTGACGCGCGATGAGCAGTTCTTC
v_call: TRBV15; clone_size: once; d_call: .; j_call: TRBJ2-7; cdr3_length: 16; cdr3_aa: CATSSDRVGSSYEQYF; cdr3_nt: TGTGCCACCAGCAGCGACCGCGTAGGGAGCTCCTACGAGCAGTACTTC
v_call: TRBV5-6; clone_size: .; d_call: .; j_call: TRBJ2-1; cdr3_length: 13; cdr3_aa: CASSGGTYNEQFF; cdr3_nt: TGTGCCAGCAGCGGGGGGACTTACAATGAGCAGTTCTTC
v_call: TRBV27; clone_size: .; d_call: .; j_call: TRBJ2-1; cdr3_length: 10; cdr3_aa: CGREYNEQFF; cdr3_nt: TGTGGGAGGGAATACAATGAGCAGTTCTTC
v_call: TRBV7-9; clone_size: .; d_call: .; j_call: TRBJ2-1; cdr3_length: 14; cdr3_aa: CASSFGGQRNEQFF; cdr3_nt: TGTGCCAGCAGCTTTGGGGGGCAGCGCAATGAGCAGTTCTTC
v_call: TRBV7-9; clone_size: .; d_call: TRBD1; j_call: TRBJ1-4; cdr3_length: 15; cdr3_aa: CASSLGDSENEKLFF; cdr3_nt: TGTGCCAGCAGCTTAGGGGACAGCGAGAATGAAAAACTGTTTTTT
v_call: TRBV30; clone_size: .; d_call: .; j_call: TRBJ2-3; cdr3_length: 11; cdr3_aa: CAWSLADTQYF; cdr3_nt: TGTGCCTGGAGTTTGGCAGATACGCAGTATTTT
v_call: TRBV7-2; clone_size: once; d_call: .; j_call: TRBJ1-2; cdr3_length: 13; cdr3_aa: CASSPGTGYGYTF; cdr3_nt: TGTGCCAGCAGCCCTGGGACGGGCTATGGCTACACCTTC
v_call: TRBV27; clone_size: .; d_call: TRBD2; j_call: TRBJ2-1; cdr3_length: 16; cdr3_aa: CASSTQSGRGVNEQFF; cdr3_nt: TGTGCCAGCAGTACCCAAAGCGGGAGGGGGGTCAATGAGCAGTTCTTC
v_call: TRBV27; clone_size: .; d_call: TRBD1; j_call: TRBJ1-1; cdr3_length: 15; cdr3_aa: CASSNPGQGSTEAFF; cdr3_nt: TGTGCCAGCAGTAACCCGGGACAGGGGTCCACTGAAGCTTTCTTT
v_call: TRBV7-2; clone_size: .; d_call: .; j_call: TRBJ1-5; cdr3_length: 15; cdr3_aa: CASSLRQGYNQPQHF; cdr3_nt: TGTGCCAGCAGCTTGAGGCAGGGATACAATCAGCCCCAGCATTTT
v_call: TRBV6-5; clone_size: .; d_call: TRBD2; j_call: TRBJ2-7; cdr3_length: 15; cdr3_aa: CASRLSGVAPYEQYF; cdr3_nt: TGTGCCAGCAGACTGAGCGGGGTCGCCCCCTACGAGCAGTACTTC
v_call: TRBV7-8; clone_size: .; d_call: TRBD1; j_call: TRBJ1-5; cdr3_length: 14; cdr3_aa: CASSLTGVNQPQHF; cdr3_nt: TGTGCCAGCAGCTTAACAGGGGTGAATCAGCCCCAGCATTTT
v_call: TRBV19; clone_size: .; d_call: TRBD2; j_call: TRBJ2-1; cdr3_length: 18; cdr3_aa: CASSIDGGLAGVYNEQFF; cdr3_nt: TGTGCCAGTAGTATAGATGGGGGACTAGCGGGAGTCTACAATGAGCAGTTCTTC
v_call: TRBV5-1; clone_size: .; d_call: .; j_call: TRBJ2-7; cdr3_length: 13; cdr3_aa: CASSLEARYEQYF; cdr3_nt: TGCGCCAGCAGCTTGGAGGCGAGATACGAGCAGTACTTC
v_call: TRBV9; clone_size: .; d_call: .; j_call: TRBJ2-6; cdr3_length: 15; cdr3_aa: CASSAQGSGANVLTF; cdr3_nt: TGTGCCAGCAGCGCGCAGGGTTCTGGGGCCAACGTCCTGACTTTC
v_call: TRBV27; clone_size: .; d_call: .; j_call: TRBJ2-7; cdr3_length: 13; cdr3_aa: CASSSSAWSEQYF; cdr3_nt: TGTGCCAGCAGCTCTAGCGCTTGGAGCGAGCAGTACTTC
v_call: TRBV9; clone_size: .; d_call: .; j_call: TRBJ2-7; cdr3_length: 16; cdr3_aa: CASSVGGDLYLYEQYF; cdr3_nt: TGTGCCAGCAGCGTAGGGGGGGACCTTTATCTTTACGAGCAGTACTTC
v_call: TRBV29-1; clone_size: .; d_call: .; j_call: TRBJ2-5; cdr3_length: 12; cdr3_aa: CSGRLDQETQYF; cdr3_nt: TGCAGCGGCAGACTAGACCAAGAGACCCAGTACTTC
v_call: TRBV19; clone_size: .; d_call: TRBD1; j_call: TRBJ2-2; cdr3_length: 15; cdr3_aa: CASRNDRGDTGELFF; cdr3_nt: TGTGCCAGTAGGAACGACAGGGGTGACACCGGGGAGCTGTTTTTT
v_call: TRBV28; clone_size: .; d_call: .; j_call: TRBJ2-7; cdr3_length: 14; cdr3_aa: CASRMGGEVYEQYF; cdr3_nt: TGTGCCAGCAGGATGGGGGGTGAAGTCTACGAGCAGTACTTC
v_call: TRBV2; clone_size: .; d_call: TRBD2; j_call: TRBJ2-1; cdr3_length: 17; cdr3_aa: CASNKGGLAGGNNEQFF; cdr3_nt: TGTGCCAGCAACAAAGGGGGACTAGCGGGGGGGAACAATGAGCAGTTCTTC
v_call: TRBV28; clone_size: few; d_call: TRBD1; j_call: TRBJ1-5; cdr3_length: 15; cdr3_aa: CASSPWTGGAKPQHF; cdr3_nt: TGTGCCAGCAGTCCCTGGACAGGTGGAGCAAAGCCCCAGCATTTT
v_call: TRBV7-9; clone_size: .; d_call: TRBD1; j_call: TRBJ2-1; cdr3_length: 13; cdr3_aa: CASSFGTGDARFF; cdr3_nt: TGTGCCAGCAGCTTCGGGACAGGGGACGCTCGGTTCTTC
v_call: TRBV29-1; clone_size: .; d_call: TRBD2; j_call: TRBJ2-3; cdr3_length: 13; cdr3_aa: CSAGTSGRNTQYF; cdr3_nt: TGCAGCGCCGGGACTAGCGGGAGAAATACGCAGTATTTT
v_call: TRBV28; clone_size: once; d_call: .; j_call: TRBJ2-2; cdr3_length: 15; cdr3_aa: CASSLGGAGTGELFF; cdr3_nt: TGTGCCAGCAGTTTAGGGGGAGCGGGCACCGGGGAGCTGTTTTTT
v_call: TRBV19; clone_size: .; d_call: TRBD1; j_call: TRBJ2-3; cdr3_length: 15; cdr3_aa: CASSFQTGGRNTQYF; cdr3_nt: TGTGCCAGTAGTTTCCAGACAGGGGGCCGGAATACGCAGTATTTT
v_call: TRBV7-9; clone_size: .; d_call: TRBD1; j_call: TRBJ1-1; cdr3_length: 15; cdr3_aa: CASSSLQGARTEAFF; cdr3_nt: TGTGCCAGCAGCTCCTTACAGGGGGCGCGGACTGAAGCTTTCTTT
v_call: TRBV9; clone_size: .; d_call: .; j_call: TRBJ1-5; cdr3_length: 14; cdr3_aa: CASSVEQGGQPQHF; cdr3_nt: TGTGCCAGCAGCGTAGAACAGGGAGGCCAGCCCCAGCATTTT
v_call: TRBV10-3; clone_size: few; d_call: TRBD1; j_call: TRBJ1-5; cdr3_length: 15; cdr3_aa: CAISPDRGRDQPQHF; cdr3_nt: TGTGCCATCAGCCCGGACAGGGGGCGAGACCAGCCCCAGCATTTT
v_call: TRBV5-1; clone_size: .; d_call: TRBD2; j_call: TRBJ2-7; cdr3_length: 16; cdr3_aa: CASSRGLAASSYEQYF; cdr3_nt: TGCGCCAGCAGCCGCGGACTAGCCGCTAGCTCCTACGAGCAGTACTTC
v_call: TRBV4-3; clone_size: .; d_call: TRBD1; j_call: TRBJ2-5; cdr3_length: 14; cdr3_aa: CASSQTGTSKTQYF; cdr3_nt: TGCGCCAGCAGCCAGACAGGGACCTCGAAGACCCAGTACTTC
v_call: TRBV7-9; clone_size: .; d_call: TRBD2; j_call: TRBJ2-1; cdr3_length: 15; cdr3_aa: CASSQGLAVNNEQFF; cdr3_nt: TGTGCCAGCAGCCAAGGACTAGCGGTGAACAATGAGCAGTTCTTC
v_call: TRBV29-1; clone_size: .; d_call: TRBD1; j_call: TRBJ1-1; cdr3_length: 15; cdr3_aa: CSVRTGGSVNTEAFF; cdr3_nt: TGCAGCGTTCGGACAGGGGGCTCCGTGAACACTGAAGCTTTCTTT
v_call: TRBV2; clone_size: once; d_call: .; j_call: TRBJ1-1; cdr3_length: 17; cdr3_aa: CASTKTRGREWNTEAFF; cdr3_nt: TGTGCCAGCACAAAAACGAGGGGCAGGGAATGGAACACTGAAGCTTTCTTT
v_call: TRBV6-5; clone_size: .; d_call: .; j_call: TRBJ2-5; cdr3_length: 10; cdr3_aa: CASGRETQYF; cdr3_nt: TGTGCCAGCGGGAGGGAGACCCAGTACTTC
v_call: TRBV12-2; clone_size: .; d_call: .; j_call: TRBJ2-7; cdr3_length: 14; cdr3_aa: CASRPSGRVHEQYF; cdr3_nt: TGTGCAAGTCGCCCCTCCGGCAGGGTACACGAGCAGTACTTC
v_call: TRBV4-2; clone_size: .; d_call: .; j_call: TRBJ2-1; cdr3_length: 14; cdr3_aa: CASSQVQEANEQFF; cdr3_nt: TGTGCCAGCAGCCAAGTCCAGGAGGCGAATGAGCAGTTCTTC
v_call: TRBV21-1; clone_size: .; d_call: .; j_call: TRBJ2-3; cdr3_length: 20; cdr3_aa: CASRGQAKSSGSRGADTQYF; cdr3_nt: TGTGCCAGCAGAGGACAGGCAAAATCTAGCGGGAGCCGAGGGGCAGATACGCAGTATTTT
v_call: TRBV12-5; clone_size: .; d_call: .; j_call: TRBJ1-2; cdr3_length: 12; cdr3_aa: CASGFGDYGYTF; cdr3_nt: TGTGCTAGTGGTTTCGGAGACTATGGCTACACCTTC
v_call: TRBV6-6; clone_size: .; d_call: .; j_call: TRBJ1-1; cdr3_length: 16; cdr3_aa: CASSYMKGGTNTEAFF; cdr3_nt: TGTGCCAGCAGTTACATGAAGGGGGGAACGAACACTGAAGCTTTCTTT
v_call: TRBV7-9; clone_size: .; d_call: .; j_call: TRBJ1-2; cdr3_length: 13; cdr3_aa: CASSLGQTYGYTF; cdr3_nt: TGTGCCAGCAGCTTAGGACAGACCTATGGCTACACCTTC
v_call: TRBV7-2; clone_size: .; d_call: .; j_call: TRBJ2-7; cdr3_length: 14; cdr3_aa: CASSPRGTAYEQYF; cdr3_nt: TGTGCCAGCAGCCCCCGGGGCACAGCCTACGAGCAGTACTTC
v_call: TRBV7-9; clone_size: .; d_call: .; j_call: TRBJ1-4; cdr3_length: 15; cdr3_aa: CASSSDRSRVEKLFF; cdr3_nt: TGTGCCAGCAGCTCCGATAGGTCTAGGGTAGAAAAACTGTTTTTT
v_call: TRBV7-2; clone_size: .; d_call: TRBD1; j_call: TRBJ1-2; cdr3_length: 15; cdr3_aa: CASSPRTGVDYGYTF; cdr3_nt: TGTGCCAGCAGCCCAAGGACAGGGGTGGACTATGGCTACACCTTC
v_call: TRBV7-9; clone_size: .; d_call: .; j_call: TRBJ2-5; cdr3_length: 13; cdr3_aa: CASSLRRFETQYF; cdr3_nt: TGTGCCAGCAGCTTACGGCGGTTTGAGACCCAGTACTTC
v_call: TRBV7-9; clone_size: .; d_call: .; j_call: TRBJ2-3; cdr3_length: 19; cdr3_aa: CASSYSGVLAGQSTDTQYF; cdr3_nt: TGTGCCAGCAGCTATAGCGGGGTTTTAGCGGGACAGAGCACAGATACGCAGTATTTT
v_call: TRBV29-1; clone_size: .; d_call: .; j_call: TRBJ2-7; cdr3_length: 12; cdr3_aa: CSARPVDGTEYF; cdr3_nt: TGCAGCGCCCGACCCGTAGACGGGACGGAGTACTTC
v_call: TRBV4-2; clone_size: .; d_call: .; j_call: TRBJ1-4; cdr3_length: 15; cdr3_aa: CASTPMAGLEEKLFF; cdr3_nt: TGTGCCAGCACCCCAATGGCAGGGCTTGAGGAAAAACTGTTTTTT
v_call: TRBV18; clone_size: few; d_call: .; j_call: TRBJ2-7; cdr3_length: 13; cdr3_aa: CASSPELATEQYF; cdr3_nt: TGTGCCAGCTCACCAGAGCTAGCGACCGAGCAGTACTTC
v_call: TRBV10-3; clone_size: .; d_call: TRBD1; j_call: TRBJ2-5; cdr3_length: 14; cdr3_aa: CATLGQGATETQYF; cdr3_nt: TGTGCCACCCTCGGACAGGGGGCTACGGAGACCCAGTACTTC
v_call: TRBV11-3; clone_size: once; d_call: TRBD2; j_call: TRBJ2-7; cdr3_length: 16; cdr3_aa: CASSLDGTSGISEQYF; cdr3_nt: TGTGCCAGCAGCTTAGATGGGACTAGCGGGATATCCGAGCAGTACTTC